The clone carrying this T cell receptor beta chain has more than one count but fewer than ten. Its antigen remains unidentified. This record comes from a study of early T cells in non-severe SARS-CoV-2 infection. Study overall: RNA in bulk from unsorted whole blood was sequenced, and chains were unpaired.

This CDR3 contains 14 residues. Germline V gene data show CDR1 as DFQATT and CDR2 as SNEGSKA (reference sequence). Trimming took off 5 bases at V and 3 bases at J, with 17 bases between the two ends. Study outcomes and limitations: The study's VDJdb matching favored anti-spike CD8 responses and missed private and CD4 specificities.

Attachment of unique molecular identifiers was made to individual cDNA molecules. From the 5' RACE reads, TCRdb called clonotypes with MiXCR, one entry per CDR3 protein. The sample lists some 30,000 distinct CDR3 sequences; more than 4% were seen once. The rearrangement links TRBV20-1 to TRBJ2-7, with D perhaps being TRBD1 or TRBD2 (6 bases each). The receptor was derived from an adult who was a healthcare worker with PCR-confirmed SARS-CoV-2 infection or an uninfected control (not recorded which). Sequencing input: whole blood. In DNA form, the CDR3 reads TGCAGTGCTTCAAGGGGGACTGGCGTCTACGAGCAGTACTTC. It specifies CSASRGTGVYEQYF.